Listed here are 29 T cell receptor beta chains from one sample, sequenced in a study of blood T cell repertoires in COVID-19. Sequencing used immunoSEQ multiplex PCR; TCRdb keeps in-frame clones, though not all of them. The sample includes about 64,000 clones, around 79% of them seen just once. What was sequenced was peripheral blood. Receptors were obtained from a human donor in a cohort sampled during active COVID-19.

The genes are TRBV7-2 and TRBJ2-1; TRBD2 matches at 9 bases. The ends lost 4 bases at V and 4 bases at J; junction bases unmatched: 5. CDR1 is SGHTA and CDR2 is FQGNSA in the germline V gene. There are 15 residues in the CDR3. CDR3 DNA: TGTGCCAGCAGCTCCGGACTAGCGCCTTACAATGAGCAGTTCTTC. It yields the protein CASSSGLAPYNEQFF.

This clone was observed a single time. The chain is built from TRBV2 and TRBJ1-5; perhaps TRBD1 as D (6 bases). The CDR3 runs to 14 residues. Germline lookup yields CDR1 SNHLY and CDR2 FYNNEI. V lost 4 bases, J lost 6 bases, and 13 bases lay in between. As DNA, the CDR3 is TGTGCCAGCAGTGGGGGGGGGCAAAGTCAGCCCCAGCATTTT. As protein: CASSGGGQSQPQHF.

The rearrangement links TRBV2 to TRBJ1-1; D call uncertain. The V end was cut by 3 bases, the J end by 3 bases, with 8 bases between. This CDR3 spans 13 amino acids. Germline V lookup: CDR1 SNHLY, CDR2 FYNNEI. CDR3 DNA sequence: TGTGCCAGCAGTGATGAGGGTTACACTGAAGCTTTCTTT. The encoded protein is CASSDEGYTEAFF.

In nucleotides, the CDR3 is TGTGCCAGTAGTATAGTTCTAGCGGGAATTTTCTACAATGAGCAGTTCTTC. Its protein is CASSIVLAGIFYNEQFF. The chain carries TRBV19 and TRBJ2-1; 9 bases align to TRBD2. CDR1 is LNHDA and CDR2 is SQIVND in the germline V gene (reference sequence). The CDR3 is made up of 17 amino acids. J gave up 3 bases and V 1 base, and 7 bases lay outside the gene matches. The full variable domain, in which reference TRBV19 and TRBJ2-1 provide the parts outside the CDR3, is DGGITQSPKYLFRKEGQNVTLSCEQNLNHDAMYWYRQDPGQGLRLIYYSQIVNDFQKGDIAEGYSVSREKKESFPLTVTSAQKNPTAFYLCASSIVLAGIFYNEQFFGPGTRLTVL.

CDR3 sequence (DNA): TGTGCCAGCAGCGTCGGCGGGAACACCGGGGAGCTGTTTTTT. Its protein product is CASSVGGNTGELFF. The chain joins TRBV9 to TRBJ2-2; D is ambiguous. Trimming shortened V by 2 bases and J by 1 base, and 6 bases separated the two germline ends. Germline lookup yields CDR1 SGDLS and CDR2 YYNGEE. This CDR3 has 14 residues. The whole variable domain, filled in from reference TRBV9 and TRBJ2-2, reads DSGVTQTPKHLITATGQRVTLRCSPRSGDLSVYWYQQSLDQGLQFLIQYYNGEERAKGNILERFSAQQFPDLHSELNLSSLELGDSALYFCASSVGGNTGELFFGEGSRLTVL.

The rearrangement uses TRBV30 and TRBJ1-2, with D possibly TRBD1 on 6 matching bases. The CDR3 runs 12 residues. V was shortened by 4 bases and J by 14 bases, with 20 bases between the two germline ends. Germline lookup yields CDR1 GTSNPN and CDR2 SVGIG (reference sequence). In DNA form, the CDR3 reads TGTGCCTGGACCGCCCGGTCAGGGGCGAATACCTTC. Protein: CAWTARSGANTF.

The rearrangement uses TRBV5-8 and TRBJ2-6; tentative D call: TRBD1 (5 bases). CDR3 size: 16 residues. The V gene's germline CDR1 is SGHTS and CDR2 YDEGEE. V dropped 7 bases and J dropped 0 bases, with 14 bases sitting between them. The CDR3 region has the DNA TGTGCCAGCGGACACAACAGTTTCTCTGGGGCCAACGTCCTGACTTTC. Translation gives CASGHNSFSGANVLTF.

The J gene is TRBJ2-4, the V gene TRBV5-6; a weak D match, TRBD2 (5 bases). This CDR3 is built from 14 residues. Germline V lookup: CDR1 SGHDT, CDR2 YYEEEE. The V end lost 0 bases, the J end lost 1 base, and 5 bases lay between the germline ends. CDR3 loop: CASSLGRAKNIQYF. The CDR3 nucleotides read TGTGCCAGCAGCTTGGGGAGGGCCAAAAACATTCAGTACTTC.

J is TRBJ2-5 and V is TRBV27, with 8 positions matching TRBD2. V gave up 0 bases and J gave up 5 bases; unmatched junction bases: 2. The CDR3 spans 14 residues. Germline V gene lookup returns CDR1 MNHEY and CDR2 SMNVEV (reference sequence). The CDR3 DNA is TGTGCCAGCAGTTTATCGACGGGAGGGGAGACCCAGTACTTC. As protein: CASSLSTGGETQYF.

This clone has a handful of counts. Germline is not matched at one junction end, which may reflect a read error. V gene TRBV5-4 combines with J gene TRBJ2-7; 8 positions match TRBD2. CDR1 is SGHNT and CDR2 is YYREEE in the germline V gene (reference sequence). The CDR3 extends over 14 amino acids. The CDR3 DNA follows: TGTGCCAGCAGCTTGGACGGGAGGGTGTACGCGCAGTACTTC. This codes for CASSLDGRVYAQYF.

The CDR3 protein is CASSQHTFKGRGLDEQFF. As DNA, the CDR3 is TGCGCCAGCAGTCAACATACCTTTAAGGGAAGGGGGCTGGATGAGCAGTTCTTC. The rearrangement joins TRBV4-1 to TRBJ2-1, with TRBD1 matching over 7 bases. Unmatched junction bases numbered 22, after V lost 6 bases and J lost 8 bases. The CDR3 loop spans 18 amino acids. The germline V gene has CDR1 MGHRA and CDR2 YSYEKL.

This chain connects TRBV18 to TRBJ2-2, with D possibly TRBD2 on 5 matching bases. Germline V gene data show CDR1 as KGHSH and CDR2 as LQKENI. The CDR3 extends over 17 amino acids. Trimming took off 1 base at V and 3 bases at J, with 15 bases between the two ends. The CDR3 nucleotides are TGTGCCAGCTCACCACGTTCGGGAATAGGAGACACCGGGGAGCTGTTTTTT. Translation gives CASSPRSGIGDTGELFF. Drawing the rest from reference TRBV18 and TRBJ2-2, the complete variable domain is NAGVMQNPRHLVRRRGQEARLRCSPMKGHSHVYWYRQLPEEGLKFMVYLQKENIIDESGMPKERFSAEFPKEGPSILRIQQVVRGDSAAYFCASSPRSGIGDTGELFFGEGSRLTVL.

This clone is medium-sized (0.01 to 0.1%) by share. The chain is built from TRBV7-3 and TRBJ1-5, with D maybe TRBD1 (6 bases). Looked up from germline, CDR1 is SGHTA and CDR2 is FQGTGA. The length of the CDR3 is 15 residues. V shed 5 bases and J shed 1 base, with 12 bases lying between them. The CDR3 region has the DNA TGTGCCAGCAGCCTACAGGGAGGGAGCAATCAGCCCCAGCATTTT. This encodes CASSLQGGSNQPQHF.

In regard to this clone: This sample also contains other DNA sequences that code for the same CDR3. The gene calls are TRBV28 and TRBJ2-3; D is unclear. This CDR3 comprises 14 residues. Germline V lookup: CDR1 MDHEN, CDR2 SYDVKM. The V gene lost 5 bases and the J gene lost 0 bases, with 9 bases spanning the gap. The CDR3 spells CASSLLTSTDTQYF. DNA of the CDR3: TGTGCCAGCAGTCTCCTCACAAGCACAGATACGCAGTATTTT.

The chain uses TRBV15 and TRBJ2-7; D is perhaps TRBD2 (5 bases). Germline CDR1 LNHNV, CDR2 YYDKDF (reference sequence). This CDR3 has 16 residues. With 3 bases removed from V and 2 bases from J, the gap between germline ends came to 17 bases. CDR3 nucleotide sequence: TGTGCCACCAGCAGGGGCCACAAACTAGAGACCTACGAGCAGTACTTC. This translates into CATSRGHKLETYEQYF.

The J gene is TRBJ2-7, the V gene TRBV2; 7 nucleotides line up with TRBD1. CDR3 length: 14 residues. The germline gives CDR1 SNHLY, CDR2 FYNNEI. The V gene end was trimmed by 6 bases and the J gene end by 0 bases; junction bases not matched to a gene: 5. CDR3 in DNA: TGTGCCAGCAGAGCCGGGACAGCCTCCTACGAGCAGTACTTC. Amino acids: CASRAGTASYEQYF.

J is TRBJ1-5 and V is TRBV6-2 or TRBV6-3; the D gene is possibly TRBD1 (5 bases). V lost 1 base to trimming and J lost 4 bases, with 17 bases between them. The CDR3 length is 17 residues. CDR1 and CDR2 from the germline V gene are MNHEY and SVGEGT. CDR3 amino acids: CASSYWGIARANQPQHF. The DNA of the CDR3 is TGTGCCAGCAGTTACTGGGGTATCGCCAGGGCTAATCAGCCCCAGCATTTT.

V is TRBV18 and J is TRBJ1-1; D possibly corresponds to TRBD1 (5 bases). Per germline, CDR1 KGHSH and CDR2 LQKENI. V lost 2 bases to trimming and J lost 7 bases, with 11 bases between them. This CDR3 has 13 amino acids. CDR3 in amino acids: CASSPGARGEAFF. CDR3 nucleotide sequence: TGTGCCAGCTCACCAGGCGCTAGGGGTGAAGCTTTCTTT.

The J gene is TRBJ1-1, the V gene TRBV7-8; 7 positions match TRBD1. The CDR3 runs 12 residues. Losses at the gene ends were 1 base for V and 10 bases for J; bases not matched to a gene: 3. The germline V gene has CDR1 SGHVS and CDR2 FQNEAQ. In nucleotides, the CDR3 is TGTGCCAGCAGCTTAGGCTCAGGGGGAGCTTTCTTT. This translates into CASSLGSGGAFF.

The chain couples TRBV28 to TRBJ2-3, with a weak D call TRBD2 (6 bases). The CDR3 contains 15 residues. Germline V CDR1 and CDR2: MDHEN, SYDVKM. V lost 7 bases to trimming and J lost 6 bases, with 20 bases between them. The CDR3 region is CASTPGVSATDTQYF. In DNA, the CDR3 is TGTGCCAGCACTCCGGGAGTGTCGGCCACTGATACGCAGTATTTT.

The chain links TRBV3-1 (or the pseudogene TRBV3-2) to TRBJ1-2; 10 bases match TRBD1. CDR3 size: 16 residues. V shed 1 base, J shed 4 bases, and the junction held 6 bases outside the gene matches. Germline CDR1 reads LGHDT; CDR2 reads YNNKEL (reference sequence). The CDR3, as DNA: TGTGCCAGCAGCCAAGGGGACAGGGGTAAAGGCTATGGCTACACCTTC. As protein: CASSQGDRGKGYGYTF.

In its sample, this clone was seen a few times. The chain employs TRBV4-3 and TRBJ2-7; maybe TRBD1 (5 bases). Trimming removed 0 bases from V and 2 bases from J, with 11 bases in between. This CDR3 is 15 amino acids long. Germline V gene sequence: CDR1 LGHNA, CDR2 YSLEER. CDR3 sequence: CASSQERQIAYEQYF. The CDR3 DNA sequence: TGCGCCAGCAGCCAAGAAAGACAGATAGCCTACGAGCAGTACTTC.

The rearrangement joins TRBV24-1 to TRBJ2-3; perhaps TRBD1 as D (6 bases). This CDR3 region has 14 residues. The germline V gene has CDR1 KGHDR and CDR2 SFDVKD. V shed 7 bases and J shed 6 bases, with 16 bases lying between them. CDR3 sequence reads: CATSRGPTLDTQYF. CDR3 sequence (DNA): TGTGCCACCAGCAGGGGCCCCACTCTGGATACGCAGTATTTT.

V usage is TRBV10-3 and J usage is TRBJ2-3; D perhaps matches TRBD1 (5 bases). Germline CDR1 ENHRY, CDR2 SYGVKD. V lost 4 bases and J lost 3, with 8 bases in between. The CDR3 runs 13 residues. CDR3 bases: TGTGCCATCAGTGGGGGCTGGACAGATACGCAGTATTTT. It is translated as CAISGGWTDTQYF.

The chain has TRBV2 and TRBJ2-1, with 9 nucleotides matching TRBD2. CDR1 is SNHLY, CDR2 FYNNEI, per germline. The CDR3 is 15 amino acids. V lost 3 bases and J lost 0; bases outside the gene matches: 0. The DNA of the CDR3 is TGTGCCAGCAGTGAGCGGGAGGGCTCCTACAATGAGCAGTTCTTC. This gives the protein CASSEREGSYNEQFF.

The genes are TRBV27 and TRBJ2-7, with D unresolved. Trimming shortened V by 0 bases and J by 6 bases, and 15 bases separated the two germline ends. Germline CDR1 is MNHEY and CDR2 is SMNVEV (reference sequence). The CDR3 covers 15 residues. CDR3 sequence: CASSLSKVGGLEQYF. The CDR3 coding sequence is TGTGCCAGCAGTTTATCAAAGGTGGGTGGGCTCGAGCAGTACTTC.

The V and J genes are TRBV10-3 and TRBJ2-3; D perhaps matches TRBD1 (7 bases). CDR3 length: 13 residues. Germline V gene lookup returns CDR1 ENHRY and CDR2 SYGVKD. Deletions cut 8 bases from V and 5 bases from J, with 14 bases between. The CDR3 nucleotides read TGTGCCATCGGGCTGCAGGGGGGAGATACGCAGTATTTT. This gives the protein CAIGLQGGDTQYF.

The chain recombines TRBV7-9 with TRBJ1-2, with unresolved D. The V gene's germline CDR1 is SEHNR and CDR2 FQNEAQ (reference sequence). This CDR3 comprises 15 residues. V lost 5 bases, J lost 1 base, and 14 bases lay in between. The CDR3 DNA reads TGTGCCAGCAGCCGTTCAGGATGGGTTAACTATGGCTACACCTTC. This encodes CASSRSGWVNYGYTF. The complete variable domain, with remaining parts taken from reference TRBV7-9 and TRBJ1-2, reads DTGVSQNPRHKITKRGQNVTFRCDPISEHNRLYWYRQTLGQGPEFLTYFQNEAQLEKSRLLSDRFSAERPKGSFSTLEIQRTEQGDSAMYLCASSRSGWVNYGYTFGSGTRLTVV.

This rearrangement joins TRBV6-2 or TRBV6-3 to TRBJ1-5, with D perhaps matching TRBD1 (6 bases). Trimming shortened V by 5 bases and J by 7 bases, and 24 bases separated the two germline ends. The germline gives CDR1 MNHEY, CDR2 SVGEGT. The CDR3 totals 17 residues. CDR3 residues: CASSTPGALRGRQPQHF. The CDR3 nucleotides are TGTGCCAGCAGTACCCCAGGGGCCCTGAGGGGTAGGCAGCCCCAGCATTTT.